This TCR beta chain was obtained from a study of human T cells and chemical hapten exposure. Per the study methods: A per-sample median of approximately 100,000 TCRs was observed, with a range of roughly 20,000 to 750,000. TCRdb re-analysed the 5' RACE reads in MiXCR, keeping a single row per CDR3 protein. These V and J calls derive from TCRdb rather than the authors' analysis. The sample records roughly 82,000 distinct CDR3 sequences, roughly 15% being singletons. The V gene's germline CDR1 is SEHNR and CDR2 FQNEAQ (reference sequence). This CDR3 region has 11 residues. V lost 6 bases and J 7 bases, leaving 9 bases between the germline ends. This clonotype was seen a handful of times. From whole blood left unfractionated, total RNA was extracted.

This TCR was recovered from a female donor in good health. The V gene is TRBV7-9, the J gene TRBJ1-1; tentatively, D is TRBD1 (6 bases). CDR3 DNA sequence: TGTGCCAGCAGGGGGGCAGTTGAAGCTTTCTTT. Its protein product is CASRGAVEAFF.